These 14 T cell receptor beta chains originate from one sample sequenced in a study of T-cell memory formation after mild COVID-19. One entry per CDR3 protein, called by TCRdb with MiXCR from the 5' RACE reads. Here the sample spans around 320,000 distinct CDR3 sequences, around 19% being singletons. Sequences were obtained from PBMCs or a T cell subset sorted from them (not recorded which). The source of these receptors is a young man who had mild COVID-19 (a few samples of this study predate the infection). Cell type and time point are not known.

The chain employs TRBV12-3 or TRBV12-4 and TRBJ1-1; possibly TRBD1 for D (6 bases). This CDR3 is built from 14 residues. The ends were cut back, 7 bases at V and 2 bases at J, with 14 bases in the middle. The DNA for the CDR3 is TGTGCCAGCACCACGGGACACCAAAACACTGAAGCTTTCTTT. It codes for CASTTGHQNTEAFF.

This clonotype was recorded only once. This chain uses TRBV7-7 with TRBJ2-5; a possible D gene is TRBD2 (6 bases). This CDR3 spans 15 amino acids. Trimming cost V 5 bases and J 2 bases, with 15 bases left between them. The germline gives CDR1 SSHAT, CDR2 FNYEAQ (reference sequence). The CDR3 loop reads CASSPPPGTQETQYF. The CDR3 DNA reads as TGTGCCAGCAGCCCCCCCCCGGGGACTCAAGAGACCCAGTACTTC. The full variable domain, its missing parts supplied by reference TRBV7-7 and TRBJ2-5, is GAGVSQSPRYKVTKRGQDVTLRCDPISSHATLYWYQQALGQGPEFLTYFNYEAQPDKSGLPSDRFSAERPEGSISTLTIQRTEQRDSAMYRCASSPPPGTQETQYFGPGTRLLVL.

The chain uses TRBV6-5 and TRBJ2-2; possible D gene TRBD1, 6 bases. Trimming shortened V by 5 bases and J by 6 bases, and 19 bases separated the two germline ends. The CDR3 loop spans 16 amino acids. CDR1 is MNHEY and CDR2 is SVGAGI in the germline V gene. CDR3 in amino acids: CASSPRGSRGPGELFF. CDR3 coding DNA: TGTGCCAGCAGTCCACGGGGAAGCAGGGGACCCGGGGAGCTGTTTTTT.

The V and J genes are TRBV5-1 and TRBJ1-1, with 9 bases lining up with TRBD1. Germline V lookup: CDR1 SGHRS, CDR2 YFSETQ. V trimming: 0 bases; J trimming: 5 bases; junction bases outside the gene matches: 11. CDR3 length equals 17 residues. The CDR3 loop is CASSLEGTGFGKTEAFF. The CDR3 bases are TGCGCCAGCAGCTTGGAGGGGACAGGGTTTGGAAAGACTGAAGCTTTCTTT.

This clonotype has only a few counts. The CDR3 DNA sequence: TGCGCCAGCAGCCACGGGACAGACGACGAGCAGTACTTC. Residues: CASSHGTDDEQYF. V and J are TRBV5-1 and TRBJ2-7; 7 bases match TRBD1. The J segment lost 5 bases and the V segment lost 4 bases, leaving 6 bases of the junction unmatched. Germline CDR1 and CDR2: SGHRS and YFSETQ. The CDR3 has 13 residues.

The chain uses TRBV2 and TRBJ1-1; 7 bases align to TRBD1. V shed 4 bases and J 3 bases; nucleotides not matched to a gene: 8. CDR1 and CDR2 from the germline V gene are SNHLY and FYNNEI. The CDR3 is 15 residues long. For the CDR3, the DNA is TGTGCCAGCAGTGGGGATTTAGACAGGGACACTGAAGCTTTCTTT. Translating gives CASSGDLDRDTEAFF.

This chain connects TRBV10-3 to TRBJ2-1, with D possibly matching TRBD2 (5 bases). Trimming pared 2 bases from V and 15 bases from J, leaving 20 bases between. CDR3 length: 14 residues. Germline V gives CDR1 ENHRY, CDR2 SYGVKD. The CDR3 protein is CAISEPGLGNELFF. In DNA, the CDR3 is TGTGCCATCAGTGAGCCCGGACTGGGCAATGAGTTGTTCTTC.

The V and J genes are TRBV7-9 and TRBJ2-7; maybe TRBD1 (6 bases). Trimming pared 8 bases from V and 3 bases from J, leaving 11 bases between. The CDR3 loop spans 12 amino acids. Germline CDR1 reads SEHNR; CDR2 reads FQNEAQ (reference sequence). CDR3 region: CASGATGYEQYF. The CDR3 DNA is TGTGCCAGCGGCGCGACAGGCTACGAGCAGTACTTC.

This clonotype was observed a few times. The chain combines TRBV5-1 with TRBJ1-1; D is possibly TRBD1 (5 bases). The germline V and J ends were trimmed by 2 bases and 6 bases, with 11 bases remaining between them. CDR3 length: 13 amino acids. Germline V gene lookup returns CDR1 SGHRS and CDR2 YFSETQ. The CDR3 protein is CASSLRSGAEAFF. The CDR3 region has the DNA TGCGCCAGCAGCTTACGCTCGGGGGCTGAAGCTTTCTTT.

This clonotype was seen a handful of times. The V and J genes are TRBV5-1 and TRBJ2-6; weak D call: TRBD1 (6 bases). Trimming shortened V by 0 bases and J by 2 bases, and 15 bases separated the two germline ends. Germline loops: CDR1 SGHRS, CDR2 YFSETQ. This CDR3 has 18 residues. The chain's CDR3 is CASSLGGPSVPGANVLTF. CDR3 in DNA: TGCGCCAGCAGCTTGGGGGGGCCCTCCGTCCCTGGGGCCAACGTCCTGACTTTC. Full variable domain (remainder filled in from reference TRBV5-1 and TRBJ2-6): KAGVTQTPRYLIKTRGQQVTLSCSPISGHRSVSWYQQTPGQGLQFLFEYFSETQRNKGNFPGRFSGRQFSNSRSEMNVSTLELGDSALYLCASSLGGPSVPGANVLTFGAGSRLTVL.

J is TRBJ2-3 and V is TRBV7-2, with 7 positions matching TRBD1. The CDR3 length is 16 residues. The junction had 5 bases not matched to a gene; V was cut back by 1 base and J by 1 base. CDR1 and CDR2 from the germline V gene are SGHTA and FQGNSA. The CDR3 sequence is CASSLGAGGRTDTQYF. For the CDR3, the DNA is TGTGCCAGCAGCTTAGGGGCAGGGGGACGCACAGATACGCAGTATTTT.

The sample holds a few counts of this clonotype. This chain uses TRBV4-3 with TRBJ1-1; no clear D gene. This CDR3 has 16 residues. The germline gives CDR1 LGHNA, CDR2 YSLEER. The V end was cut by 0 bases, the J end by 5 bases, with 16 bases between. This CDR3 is CASSQDRRQTRTEAFF. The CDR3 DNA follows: TGCGCCAGCAGCCAAGATCGTCGGCAGACTAGGACTGAAGCTTTCTTT.

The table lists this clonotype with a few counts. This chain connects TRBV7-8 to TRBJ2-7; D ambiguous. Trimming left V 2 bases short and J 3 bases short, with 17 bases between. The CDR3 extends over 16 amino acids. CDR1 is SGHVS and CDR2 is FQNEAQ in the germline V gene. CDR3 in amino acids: CASSLSFGSQSYEQYV. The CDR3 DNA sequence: TGTGCCAGCAGCTTAAGTTTCGGGTCTCAAAGCTACGAGCAGTACGTC.

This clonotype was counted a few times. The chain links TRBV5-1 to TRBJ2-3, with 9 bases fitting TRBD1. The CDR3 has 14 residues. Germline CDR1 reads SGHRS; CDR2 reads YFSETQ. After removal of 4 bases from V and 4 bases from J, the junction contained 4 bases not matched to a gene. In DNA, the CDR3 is TGCGCCAGCAGCCAAGGACAGGGGCCAGATACGCAGTATTTT. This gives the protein CASSQGQGPDTQYF.